The 29 T cell receptor beta chains in this list originate from one sample, sequenced in a study of PD-1 blockade in classical Hodgkin lymphoma. Measured with immunoSEQ multiplex PCR; TCRdb has only the in-frame clones, and not every one. The sample has roughly 20,000 clones; 85% to 95% are singletons. Described time point: newly diagnosed, previously untreated cHL patient sample. Thawed PBMCs were the source of CD4+ T cells, purified by magnetic negative selection. Sequencing was carried out using CD4+ T cells from blood. The receptors were sampled from a human donor with classical Hodgkin lymphoma.

V and J are TRBV7-8 and TRBJ1-5; 8 bases fit TRBD1. V lost 4 bases, J lost 6 bases, and 20 bases stayed unmatched. Germline CDR1 SGHVS, CDR2 FQNEAQ. This CDR3 spans 19 amino acids. CDR3 sequence: CASSSTPHRGIRASQPQHF. CDR3 DNA sequence: TGTGCCAGCAGCTCTACACCTCACAGGGGGATTAGAGCTAGTCAGCCCCAGCATTTT.

The chain combines TRBV5-4 with TRBJ2-2, with D maybe TRBD2 (6 bases). V was cut by 4 bases and J by 3 bases, with 16 bases left in between. CDR3 length: 16 amino acids. Germline V gene sequence: CDR1 SGHNT, CDR2 YYREEE (reference sequence). As DNA, the CDR3 is TGTGCCAGCAGCGCCTGGGGGAGGATAGACACCGGGGAGCTGTTTTTT. Translation gives CASSAWGRIDTGELFF.

The CDR3 DNA follows: TGCGCCAGCAGCGCTCAACCGGGGGGGTCCTACGAGCAGTACTTC. Translation: CASSAQPGGSYEQYF. The V call is TRBV4-3, the J call TRBJ2-7; TRBD2 matches 8 bases. V was clipped by 5 bases and J by 1 base; unmatched bases: 7. The CDR3 loop spans 15 amino acids. The V gene's germline CDR1 is LGHNA and CDR2 YSLEER.

This chain joins TRBV4-3 and TRBJ2-3, with 9 bases that match TRBD2. CDR3 size: 16 residues. Germline trimming cut 1 base from V and 6 bases from J; bases unmatched to any gene: 8. CDR1 is LGHNA, CDR2 YSLEER, per germline. This CDR3 reads CASSQGRAGGSDTQYF. CDR3 coding DNA: TGCGCCAGCAGCCAAGGGAGAGCGGGGGGCAGCGATACGCAGTATTTT.

V is TRBV27 and J is TRBJ2-7, with 10 positions matching TRBD1. The J segment lost 3 bases and the V segment lost 6 bases, leaving 5 bases of the junction unmatched. Germline V lookup: CDR1 MNHEY, CDR2 SMNVEV (reference sequence). The CDR3 runs 14 residues. The DNA of the CDR3 is TGTGCCAGCAGGGGACAGGGGCTTCTCTACGAGCAGTACTTC. Residues: CASRGQGLLYEQYF.

V and J are TRBV5-1 and TRBJ2-5; 8 bases match TRBD2. With the DNA end fitting TRBJ2-7 better, the J assignment may be wrong. CDR1 and CDR2 (germline): SGHRS, YFSETQ. The CDR3 sequence is 13 residues long. CDR3 in DNA: TGCGCCAGCAGTAAGGCGGGAGGTTACGAGCAGTACTTC. This codes for CASSKAGGYEQYF.

This rearrangement joins TRBV30 to TRBJ1-4, with TRBD1 identical over 9 bases. The ends lost 3 bases at V and 6 bases at J; junction bases unmatched: 2. Germline assignment: CDR1 GTSNPN and CDR2 SVGIG (reference sequence). The CDR3 is 13 residues long. CDR3 in DNA: TGTGCCTGGAGCACAGGGGGCTATGAAAAACTGTTTTTT. It encodes CAWSTGGYEKLFF.

This clone was detected only a few times. The chain couples TRBV6-1 to TRBJ1-2, with D tentatively TRBD1 (5 bases). Per the germline V gene, CDR1 is MNHNS and CDR2 is SASEGT. V lost 8 bases and J lost 4, with 14 bases in between. The CDR3 length is 13 residues. CDR3 coding DNA: TGTGCCAGCTGGGGACTGGGTGCCTATGGCTACACCTTC. Translation gives CASWGLGAYGYTF.

V gene TRBV9 combines with J gene TRBJ2-1, with TRBD2 matching over 9 bases. CDR3 size: 15 residues. V lost 3 bases and J lost 4; bases outside the gene matches: 5. Germline lookup yields CDR1 SGDLS and CDR2 YYNGEE. The CDR3 region has the DNA TGTGCCAGCAGCGATGCTAGCGGGACTTACAATGAGCAGTTCTTC. Encoded protein: CASSDASGTYNEQFF.

This CDR3 reads CASSPLQGNTGELFF. The CDR3 region has the DNA TGTGCCAGCAGCCCTCTTCAGGGGAACACCGGGGAGCTGTTTTTT. The chain links TRBV7-6 to TRBJ2-2; a possible D gene is TRBD1 (5 bases). With 5 bases removed from V and 1 base from J, the gap between germline ends came to 11 bases. Germline CDR1 is SGHVS and CDR2 is FNYEAQ. This CDR3 spans 15 amino acids.

The table lists this clone with a count of one. This chain links TRBV10-3 with TRBJ2-2, with D tentatively TRBD1 or TRBD2 (5 bases each). The CDR3 is 15 amino acids. Trimming stripped 10 bases from V and 6 bases from J, with 21 bases between. Looked up from germline, CDR1 is ENHRY and CDR2 is SYGVKD. The CDR3 loop is CATSSGWGKAGELFF. DNA for the CDR3: TGTGCCACCTCCTCGGGGTGGGGGAAAGCCGGGGAGCTGTTTTTT.

The chain employs TRBV7-2 and TRBJ1-1; D gene uncertain. This CDR3 is built from 15 residues. Trimming stripped 4 bases from V and 1 base from J, with 13 bases between. Germline V CDR1 and CDR2: SGHTA, FQGNSA. The CDR3, as DNA: TGTGCCAGCAGCTCATATGACCGGGAGAACACTGAAGCTTTCTTT. This translates into CASSSYDRENTEAFF. Combining the CDR3 with reference TRBV7-2 and TRBJ1-1 gives the whole variable domain GAGVSQSPSNKVTEKGKDVELRCDPISGHTALYWYRQSLGQGLEFLIYFQGNSAPDKSGLPSDRFSAERTGGSVSTLTIQRTQQEDSAVYLCASSSYDRENTEAFFGQGTRLTVV.

The chain carries TRBV5-6 and TRBJ1-1; D might be TRBD1 (5 bases). CDR1 is SGHDT, CDR2 YYEEEE, per germline. The V end was cut by 0 bases, the J end by 11 bases, with 14 bases between. The CDR3 covers 13 residues. The CDR3 coding sequence is TGTGCCAGCAGCTTGGCGGGGTCAGGGACCGCTTTCTTT. Translating gives CASSLAGSGTAFF. Using reference TRBV5-6 and TRBJ1-1 for the parts outside the CDR3, the full variable domain is DAGVTQSPTHLIKTRGQQVTLRCSPKSGHDTVSWYQQALGQGPQFIFQYYEEEERQRGNFPDRFSGHQFPNYSSELNVNALLLGDSALYLCASSLAGSGTAFFGQGTRLTVV.

The chain couples TRBV14 to TRBJ2-6; TRBD1 is a possible D gene (6 bases). CDR1 is SGHDN and CDR2 is FVKESK in the germline V gene. The CDR3 length is 18 residues. Trimming pared 3 bases from V and 0 bases from J, leaving 15 bases between. In nucleotides, the CDR3 is TGTGCCAGCAGCCAGTGGACAGCCGGTTACTCTGGGGCCAACGTCCTGACTTTC. Its translation: CASSQWTAGYSGANVLTF.

As to this clone: The junction differs from germline at one of its ends, possibly a read error. This rearrangement joins TRBV19 to TRBJ1-4, with 10 bases aligning to TRBD1. The CDR3 has 16 amino acids. The germline gives CDR1 LNHDA, CDR2 SQIVND (reference sequence). The CDR3 region is CASSRPGTGDNGKLFF. CDR3 bases: TGTGCCAGTAGCCGTCCCGGGACAGGGGACAATGGAAAACTGTTTTTT.

The sample holds a few counts of this clone. The genes are TRBV2 and TRBJ1-1; a possible D gene is TRBD1 (5 bases). Deletions cut 7 bases from V and 6 bases from J, with 15 bases between. The CDR3 has 13 amino acids. Germline values: CDR1 SNHLY, CDR2 FYNNEI. CDR3 amino acids: CASTGRGLAEAFF. DNA of the CDR3: TGTGCCAGCACAGGGAGAGGGTTGGCTGAAGCTTTCTTT.

The chain employs TRBV28 and TRBJ2-5; D possibly corresponds to TRBD2 (5 bases). The CDR3 is 17 residues long. The ends were cut back, 3 bases at V and 5 bases at J, with 22 bases in the middle. The V gene's germline CDR1 is MDHEN and CDR2 SYDVKM. The CDR3, as DNA: TGTGCCAGCAGTTTTGGTGGGAGTGCTTGGGTACTGGAGACCCAGTACTTC. Encoded protein: CASSFGGSAWVLETQYF.

This chain uses TRBV2 with TRBJ2-3; no reliable D call. This CDR3 is 13 amino acids long. Germline values: CDR1 SNHLY, CDR2 FYNNEI. V dropped 6 bases and J dropped 1 base, with 8 bases sitting between them. CDR3: CASRNLGTDTQYF. In nucleotides, the CDR3 is TGTGCCAGCAGGAATCTTGGCACAGATACGCAGTATTTT.

This chain joins TRBV11-2 and TRBJ2-7, with D maybe TRBD1 (5 bases). The V gene's germline CDR1 is SGHAT and CDR2 FQNNGV. This CDR3 spans 14 amino acids. V was cut by 4 bases and J by 3 bases, with 13 bases left in between. The CDR3 DNA is TGTGCCAGCAGCTCTCAGGGTAGTGGCTACGAGCAGTACTTC. Its protein is CASSSQGSGYEQYF.

V is TRBV11-3 and J is TRBJ2-1; 9 nucleotides agree with TRBD1. Germline trimming cut 5 bases from V and 6 bases from J; bases unmatched to any gene: 2. CDR1 and CDR2 (germline): SGHNT, YENEEA. The CDR3 totals 13 residues. The CDR3 region has the DNA TGTGCCAGCAGCCAGGACAGGGGCAATGAGCAGTTCTTC. Its translation: CASSQDRGNEQFF.

The sample holds a few counts of this clone. V usage is TRBV28 and J usage is TRBJ1-1; D gene unclear. Germline V gene lookup returns CDR1 MDHEN and CDR2 SYDVKM. Trimming left V 10 bases short and J 1 base short, with 10 bases between. The CDR3 sequence is 12 residues long. This CDR3 is CATGRWNTEAFF. The DNA of the CDR3 is TGTGCCACCGGACGGTGGAACACTGAAGCTTTCTTT.

The chain is built from TRBV15 and TRBJ2-5; weak D call: TRBD1 (5 bases). The V gene lost 1 base and the J gene lost 0 bases, with 6 bases spanning the gap. Per the germline V gene, CDR1 is LNHNV and CDR2 is YYDKDF (reference sequence). The CDR3 loop spans 14 amino acids. Here the CDR3 reads CATSRGQNQETQYF. CDR3 DNA: TGTGCCACCAGCAGAGGACAGAACCAAGAGACCCAGTACTTC.

V gene TRBV4-2 combines with J gene TRBJ2-7; 11 positions agree with TRBD2. This CDR3 is built from 15 residues. With V trimmed by 4 bases and J by 4 bases, 6 bases remained unmatched. Germline-derived CDR1 and CDR2 are LGHNA and YNFKEQ. CDR3 region: CASSPLAGGPYEQYF. As DNA, the CDR3 is TGTGCCAGCAGCCCGTTAGCGGGAGGGCCTTACGAGCAGTACTTC.

The chain links TRBV9 to TRBJ2-7, with 7 bases lining up with TRBD1. The CDR3 covers 13 residues. The germline V gene has CDR1 SGDLS and CDR2 YYNGEE. The junction had 4 bases not matched to a gene; V was cut back by 4 bases and J by 3 bases. The CDR3 region is CASSPNRGYEQYF. In DNA, the CDR3 is TGTGCCAGCAGCCCCAACAGGGGCTACGAGCAGTACTTC. The full variable domain, its missing parts supplied by reference TRBV9 and TRBJ2-7, is DSGVTQTPKHLITATGQRVTLRCSPRSGDLSVYWYQQSLDQGLQFLIQYYNGEERAKGNILERFSAQQFPDLHSELNLSSLELGDSALYFCASSPNRGYEQYFGPGTRLTVT.

The chain combines TRBV7-2 with TRBJ2-3; D is perhaps TRBD2 (6 bases). Trimming took off 2 bases at V and 4 bases at J, with 13 bases between the two ends. Germline CDR1 SGHTA, CDR2 FQGNSA. CDR3 length: 15 amino acids. The CDR3 DNA follows: TGTGCCAGCAGCTTATTGGGGGGAAGTGCAGATACGCAGTATTTT. Encoded protein: CASSLLGGSADTQYF.

The chain combines TRBV4-3 with TRBJ1-3, with D hard to call. The CDR3 sequence is 15 residues long. Trimming stripped 0 bases from V and 3 bases from J, with 9 bases between. Germline V gene lookup returns CDR1 LGHNA and CDR2 YSLEER. CDR3 residues: CASSQEKGGGNTIYF. CDR3 nucleotides: TGCGCCAGCAGCCAAGAGAAGGGTGGTGGAAACACCATATATTTT.

The chain combines TRBV5-5 with TRBJ1-2; a weak D match, TRBD1 (6 bases). This CDR3 region has 16 residues. Trimming pared 2 bases from V and 4 bases from J, leaving 18 bases between. From germline, CDR1 is SGHKS and CDR2 YYEKEE (reference sequence). CDR3 region: CASSFRGGAGRYGYTF. CDR3 DNA: TGTGCCAGCAGCTTCCGAGGGGGGGCAGGACGCTATGGCTACACCTTC.

This rearrangement joins TRBV11-2 to TRBJ2-1; 13 bases match TRBD2. CDR3 size: 17 residues. In germline, CDR1 is SGHAT, CDR2 FQNNGV. V lost 3 bases to trimming and J lost 7 bases; unmatched junction nucleotides: 9. The CDR3 reads CASSLGLAGRASNEQFF. CDR3 DNA: TGTGCCAGCAGCTTGGGACTAGCGGGACGGGCCAGTAATGAGCAGTTCTTC.

CDR3 in DNA: TGTGCCAGCAGGATTTTGACAACACTAGCGGGGAGGGGAGATACGCAGTATTTT. The encoded protein is CASRILTTLAGRGDTQYF. The chain recombines TRBV27 with TRBJ2-3, with TRBD2 matching 10 bases. There are 18 residues in the CDR3. Trimming at V came to 6 bases and at J to 5 bases, leaving 17 bases not matched to a gene. The V gene's germline CDR1 is MNHEY and CDR2 SMNVEV (reference sequence).